One sample yielded the 30 T cell receptor beta chains listed below, sequenced in a study of technical replicates of blood from several donors. Here immunoSEQ multiplex PCR was the method, and the copy in TCRdb shows in-frame clones only, minus some. The data hold roughly 87,000 clones, with about 94% observed a single time. What was sequenced was T cells isolated from PBMCs. The receptor source for this set is a human donor in good health.

This clone was counted a few times. J is TRBJ1-2 and V is TRBV9; D may be TRBD1 (5 bases). The germline V gene encodes CDR1 SGDLS and CDR2 YYNGEE. CDR3 length equals 12 residues. Trimming took off 6 bases at V and 6 bases at J, with 12 bases between the two ends. The CDR3 spells CASTGREDGYTF. In DNA form, the CDR3 reads TGTGCCAGCACGGGCAGGGAAGATGGCTACACCTTC.

The V gene is TRBV5-6, the J gene TRBJ2-5; 12 nucleotides align to TRBD2. Germline V gene data show CDR1 as SGHDT and CDR2 as YYEEEE. The junction had 10 bases not matched to a gene; V was cut back by 4 bases and J by 9 bases. The CDR3 is made up of 15 amino acids. CDR3 sequence (DNA): TGTGCCAGCAGCGACTGGACTAGCGGGGAGGAGGCCCAGTACTTC. Its translation is CASSDWTSGEEAQYF.

This chain connects TRBV10-3 to TRBJ1-1; TRBD1 agrees at 7 bases. J gave up 0 bases and V 2 bases, and 3 bases lay outside the gene matches. The CDR3 extends over 15 amino acids. Germline V gives CDR1 ENHRY, CDR2 SYGVKD. The CDR3 protein is CAISEGTVMNTEAFF. The CDR3 DNA reads as TGTGCCATCAGTGAGGGGACAGTGATGAACACTGAAGCTTTCTTT.

The rearrangement links TRBV12-5 to TRBJ2-2, with 11 bases identical to TRBD1. V dropped 4 bases and J dropped 8; count of bases not matched to a gene: 12. This CDR3 has 17 residues. Germline V CDR1 and CDR2: LGHNT, FRNRAP. CDR3 loop: CASGSPPGQGVGGELFF. CDR3 DNA sequence: TGTGCTAGTGGTTCCCCCCCGGGACAGGGGGTTGGAGGGGAGCTGTTTTTT.

This chain connects TRBV27 to TRBJ2-7; D perhaps matches TRBD1 (6 bases). CDR1 and CDR2 from the germline V gene are MNHEY and SMNVEV (reference sequence). V was cut by 4 bases and J by 4 bases, with 17 bases left in between. The CDR3 extends over 15 amino acids. The CDR3 DNA sequence: TGTGCCAGCAGTTCCCCTCAGACAGGTATATACGAGCAGTACTTC. This translates into CASSSPQTGIYEQYF.

The genes are TRBV5-6 and TRBJ2-5; D possibly corresponds to TRBD2 (5 bases). The CDR3 is made up of 15 amino acids. V lost 4 bases, J lost 5 bases, and 18 bases lay in between. Germline CDR1 reads SGHDT; CDR2 reads YYEEEE. The CDR3 DNA follows: TGTGCCAGCAGCCCGTCCGGGGTGGCTCTGGAGACCCAGTACTTC. Protein: CASSPSGVALETQYF.

The rearrangement uses TRBV30 and TRBJ2-7; the D gene is possibly TRBD2 (5 bases). The V end lost 1 base, the J end lost 2 bases, and 12 bases lay between the germline ends. Germline V lookup: CDR1 GTSNPN, CDR2 SVGIG (reference sequence). This CDR3 spans 14 amino acids. The CDR3 DNA is TGTGCCTGGAGTGGAACAGCCGGGGCCTACGAGCAGTACTTC. Encoded protein: CAWSGTAGAYEQYF.

The CDR3 DNA reads TGTGCCAGCAGTGAAGACAAGAGCTCTGGAAACACCATATATTTT. Its protein product is CASSEDKSSGNTIYF. This chain uses TRBV25-1 with TRBJ1-3; unclear D gene. Trimming removed 2 bases at V and 0 bases at J, with 8 bases between. Germline V gives CDR1 MGHDK, CDR2 SYGVNS. The CDR3 covers 15 residues.

V is TRBV28 and J is TRBJ1-1; the match to TRBD1 covers 7 bases. Looked up from germline, CDR1 is MDHEN and CDR2 is SYDVKM. This CDR3 is built from 13 residues. With V trimmed by 8 bases and J by 3 bases, 6 bases remained unmatched. CDR3 in amino acids: CASGRQGYTEAFF. CDR3 coding DNA: TGTGCCAGCGGAAGACAGGGCTACACTGAAGCTTTCTTT.

CDR3 nucleotide sequence: TGTGCCAGCAGCTTAGTGGGGACTAGCCATGAGCAGTTCTTC. Translation gives CASSLVGTSHEQFF. V usage is TRBV7-6 and J usage is TRBJ2-1; TRBD2 matches 9 bases. The CDR3 has 14 residues. V dropped 1 base and J dropped 8; count of bases not matched to a gene: 3. Looked up from germline, CDR1 is SGHVS and CDR2 is FNYEAQ.

V gene TRBV28 combines with J gene TRBJ1-2; D is ambiguous. CDR1 MDHEN and CDR2 SYDVKM come from the germline V gene. The CDR3 loop spans 13 amino acids. Trimming cost V 2 bases and J 5 bases, with 9 bases left between them. CDR3: CASSLVTGYGYTF. For the CDR3, the DNA is TGTGCCAGCAGTTTAGTAACTGGTTATGGCTACACCTTC.

This clone was seen only once. The chain employs TRBV5-5 and TRBJ2-2; 7 bases fit TRBD1. The CDR3 is 13 residues long. Per the germline V gene, CDR1 is SGHKS and CDR2 is YYEKEE (reference sequence). J lost 3 bases, V lost 4 bases, and 0 bases had no gene match. CDR3 bases: TGTGCCAGCAGCGGACAGGACACCGGGGAGCTGTTTTTT. Amino acids: CASSGQDTGELFF.

This clone was detected only once. In nucleotides, the CDR3 is TGTGCCAGCAGCCCTAGCGGCGCCTACGAGCAGTACTTC. It yields the protein CASSPSGAYEQYF. The chain carries TRBV27 and TRBJ2-7; 7 bases agree with TRBD2. Germline V gene sequence: CDR1 MNHEY, CDR2 SMNVEV (reference sequence). V gave up 6 bases and J gave up 2 bases; unmatched junction bases: 4. This CDR3 spans 13 amino acids.

The rearrangement links TRBV6-5 to TRBJ1-5; D gene unclear. Germline V gene lookup returns CDR1 MNHEY and CDR2 SVGAGI. The CDR3 spans 11 residues. V lost 6 bases and J 8 bases, leaving 8 bases between the germline ends. The CDR3 loop reads CASRSTEPQHF. The CDR3 DNA is TGTGCCAGCAGATCCACTGAGCCCCAGCATTTT.

The rearrangement uses TRBV2 and TRBJ2-1; D remains unclear. CDR3 length: 14 residues. Trimming cost V 3 bases and J 0 bases, with 6 bases left between them. Per the germline V gene, CDR1 is SNHLY and CDR2 is FYNNEI. In nucleotides, the CDR3 is TGTGCCAGCAGTGATTTAGTCTCCTACAATGAGCAGTTCTTC. Protein product: CASSDLVSYNEQFF. Variable domain in full (rest from reference TRBV2 and TRBJ2-1): EPEVTQTPSHQVTQMGQEVILRCVPISNHLYFYWYRQILGQKVEFLVSFYNNEISEKSEIFDDQFSVERPDGSNFTLKIRSTKLEDSAMYFCASSDLVSYNEQFFGPGTRLTVL.

The CDR3 reads CASSFRGTESYEQYF. The CDR3, as DNA: TGTGCCAGCAGTTTTCGGGGGACAGAGTCCTACGAGCAGTACTTC. The chain uses TRBV27 and TRBJ2-7; weak D call: TRBD1 (7 bases). Between the trimmed V and J ends, which lost 3 bases and 1 base, there was a span of 13 bases. Germline CDR1 MNHEY, CDR2 SMNVEV (reference sequence). The CDR3 totals 15 residues.

The chain recombines TRBV19 with TRBJ2-2; D is ambiguous. The CDR3 is 12 residues long. V was cut by 10 bases and J by 4 bases, with 10 bases left in between. Looked up from germline, CDR1 is LNHDA and CDR2 is SQIVND (reference sequence). For the CDR3, the DNA is TGTGCCACCATTCCAGGCACCGGGGAGCTGTTTTTT. It yields the protein CATIPGTGELFF.

J is TRBJ1-1 and V is TRBV7-8; D may be TRBD1 (5 bases). CDR3 size: 16 residues. Germline CDR1 is SGHVS and CDR2 is FQNEAQ. With 1 base removed from V and 1 base from J, the gap between germline ends came to 13 bases. The CDR3 is CASSLGAGQWNTEAFF. In DNA form, the CDR3 reads TGTGCCAGCAGCTTAGGGGCGGGGCAATGGAACACTGAAGCTTTCTTT.

The rearrangement uses TRBV7-8 and TRBJ2-5, with 10 bases fitting TRBD1. V was clipped by 5 bases and J by 7 bases; unmatched bases: 10. This CDR3 contains 15 residues. CDR1 and CDR2 (germline): SGHVS, FQNEAQ. DNA for the CDR3: TGTGCCAGCAGCCCCCAGACAGGGGGCGATGGGACCCAGTACTTC. It specifies CASSPQTGGDGTQYF.

This clone appeared once. The chain recombines TRBV28 with TRBJ2-7, with 14 bases matching TRBD2. This CDR3 has 17 amino acids. The V gene end was trimmed by 2 bases and the J gene end by 2 bases; junction bases not matched to a gene: 5. CDR1 is MDHEN and CDR2 is SYDVKM in the germline V gene. CDR3 in amino acids: CASSLTGLAGEAYEQYF. Here the CDR3 DNA reads TGTGCCAGCAGTTTAACGGGACTAGCGGGAGAAGCCTACGAGCAGTACTTC.

V usage is TRBV7-9 and J usage is TRBJ2-1, with a tentative D call TRBD2 (7 bases). V shed 5 bases and J shed 6 bases, with 17 bases lying between them. Germline V lookup: CDR1 SEHNR, CDR2 FQNEAQ (reference sequence). This CDR3 contains 15 residues. CDR3 DNA: TGTGCCAGCAGCCCGACCAAGGGGGGGCGCAATGAGCAGTTCTTC. Amino acids: CASSPTKGGRNEQFF.

This chain connects TRBV5-5 to TRBJ1-1; no clear D gene. The CDR3 is 14 amino acids. V dropped 2 bases and J dropped 1 base, with 9 bases sitting between them. CDR1 and CDR2 (germline): SGHKS, YYEKEE (reference sequence). This chain's CDR3 is CASSFDEGNTEAFF. Here the CDR3 DNA reads TGTGCCAGCAGCTTCGATGAGGGGAACACTGAAGCTTTCTTT.

This chain links TRBV7-2 with TRBJ2-3; 14 nucleotides agree with TRBD2. The CDR3 runs to 15 residues. V trimming: 5 bases; J trimming: 5 bases; junction bases outside the gene matches: 3. Germline V gene sequence: CDR1 SGHTA, CDR2 FQGNSA. The CDR3: CASSPTSGREDTQYF. The CDR3 DNA sequence: TGTGCCAGCAGCCCGACTAGCGGGAGGGAAGATACGCAGTATTTT. The full variable domain, its missing parts supplied by reference TRBV7-2 and TRBJ2-3, is GAGVSQSPSNKVTEKGKDVELRCDPISGHTALYWYRQSLGQGLEFLIYFQGNSAPDKSGLPSDRFSAERTGGSVSTLTIQRTQQEDSAVYLCASSPTSGREDTQYFGPGTRLTVL.

V gene TRBV6-5 combines with J gene TRBJ1-5; a weak D match, TRBD1 (6 bases). Trimming left V 4 bases short and J 5 bases short, with 15 bases between. The CDR3 totals 15 residues. CDR1 is MNHEY and CDR2 is SVGAGI in the germline V gene. As DNA, the CDR3 is TGTGCCAGCAGTTCGTACAGGGAGCTAGATCAGCCCCAGCATTTT. Encoded protein: CASSSYRELDQPQHF.

This sequence joins TRBV5-4 and TRBJ2-3; D may be TRBD2 (6 bases). With 0 bases removed from V and 4 bases from J, the gap between germline ends came to 6 bases. Germline V gene data show CDR1 as SGHNT and CDR2 as YYREEE (reference sequence). CDR3 length: 13 residues. The CDR3 DNA is TGTGCCAGCAGCTTGGGGGAGGCAGATACGCAGTATTTT. Translated: CASSLGEADTQYF.

This clone was counted a few times. This chain joins TRBV2 and TRBJ1-6; tentatively, D is TRBD1 (5 bases). The CDR3 spans 16 residues. Germline V CDR1 and CDR2: SNHLY, FYNNEI. V dropped 0 bases and J dropped 6 bases, with 12 bases sitting between them. CDR3 region: CASSEARQRTNSPLHF. As DNA, the CDR3 is TGTGCCAGCAGTGAAGCGAGACAGCGAACTAATTCACCCCTCCACTTT.

The genes are TRBV25-1 and TRBJ2-5; 7 bases agree with TRBD2. J lost 7 bases, V lost 3 bases, and 14 bases had no gene match. The CDR3 loop spans 16 amino acids. CDR1 is MGHDK, CDR2 SYGVNS, per germline. CDR3 in DNA: TGTGCCAGCAGTGATTTGTCGTTTCATCGGGAGGCGACCCAGTACTTC. This encodes CASSDLSFHREATQYF.

The genes are TRBV7-6 and TRBJ2-5; perhaps TRBD1 as D (5 bases). This CDR3 has 17 residues. From germline, CDR1 is SGHVS and CDR2 FNYEAQ. V shed 2 bases and J shed 4 bases, with 20 bases lying between them. Written as DNA, the CDR3 is TGTGCCAGCAGCTTAAATCAACCGAGACAGCCGACAGAGACCCAGTACTTC. It yields the protein CASSLNQPRQPTETQYF.

This clone was seen once. The chain links TRBV4-1 to TRBJ2-7, with 9 positions matching TRBD1. This CDR3 is 16 amino acids long. Trimming removed 2 bases from V and 4 bases from J; junction bases left unmatched: 9. Germline V gives CDR1 MGHRA, CDR2 YSYEKL. CDR3 residues: CASSQRPGQGKYEQYF. CDR3 sequence (DNA): TGCGCCAGCAGCCAACGCCCGGGACAGGGAAAGTACGAGCAGTACTTC.

This rearrangement joins TRBV28 to TRBJ2-1; TRBD2 agrees at 12 bases. The CDR3 is made up of 15 amino acids. V gave up 7 bases and J gave up 6 bases; unmatched junction bases: 7. Germline V lookup: CDR1 MDHEN, CDR2 SYDVKM. In nucleotides, the CDR3 is TGTGCCAGCACCCGATCGACTAGCGGGGGCAATGAGCAGTTCTTC. Its translation is CASTRSTSGGNEQFF.